This is a list of T cell receptor beta chains from one sample in a study of T cells after yellow fever vaccination. One entry per CDR3 protein results from TCRdb running MiXCR on the 5' RACE reads. The sample lists 300,000 to 350,000 distinct CDR3 sequences; 3.5% to 4.5% were seen once. Sequencing was performed on PBMCs, taken 5 days after the yellow fever booster vaccination. The origin of the receptors is a man younger than 35 who received the YFV17D yellow fever vaccine. Each CDR3 is given with its conserved first and last residue. A D gene is named only where the DNA matches it firmly. The size field is filled for only some rows; it gives once, few, many or a size class.

TRBJ2-4	many	-	TRBV4-1	CASSPVDDSIAKNIQYF	TGCGCCAGCAGCCCCGTGGACGATTCTATAGCCAAAAACATTCAGTACTTC
TRBJ1-1	many	-	TRBV4-3	CASSQPSRGKLNTEAFF	TGCGCCAGCAGCCAACCTTCAAGGGGAAAACTGAACACTGAAGCTTTCTTT
TRBJ2-7	many	TRBD1	TRBV12-3/TRBV12-4	CASRGQGSYEQYF	TGTGCCAGCAGGGGACAGGGGTCCTACGAGCAGTACTTC
TRBJ2-2	-	-	TRBV5-5	CASSWGQGSTGELFF	TGTGCCAGCAGCTGGGGGCAGGGCTCCACCGGGGAGCTGTTTTTT
TRBJ2-3	many	TRBD2	TRBV4-1	CASSQDFPGGGTDTQYF	TGCGCCAGCAGCCAAGATTTTCCGGGGGGTGGTACAGATACGCAGTATTTT
TRBJ2-3	few	TRBD1	TRBV9	CASSPRTGGLSDTQYF	TGTGCCAGCAGCCCAAGGACAGGGGGCTTATCAGATACGCAGTATTTT
TRBJ2-3	few	-	TRBV28	CASSLPSRVDSGKYTDTQYF	TGTGCCAGCAGTTTGCCATCTCGGGTTGACTCAGGGAAATACACAGATACGCAGTATTTT
TRBJ2-1	-	-	TRBV11-3	CASSLEGGTEQFF	TGTGCCAGCAGCTTAGAAGGGGGGACTGAGCAGTTCTTC
TRBJ2-5	-	TRBD1	TRBV7-2	CASSVGGQTQETQYF	TGTGCCAGCAGCGTAGGGGGACAGACCCAAGAGACCCAGTACTTC
TRBJ2-2	-	-	TRBV5-1	CASKYGGQNTGELFF	TGCGCCAGCAAATACGGGGGGCAGAACACCGGGGAGCTGTTTTTT
TRBJ2-5	many	-	TRBV7-8	CASSLRGAGETQYF	TGTGCCAGCAGCCTGAGGGGGGCGGGAGAGACCCAGTACTTC
TRBJ2-3	many	-	TRBV10-3	CAISESVRADTQYF	TGTGCCATCAGTGAGTCGGTCCGCGCAGATACGCAGTATTTT
TRBJ2-1	many	-	TRBV7-9	CASRAYGDPSYNEQFF	TGTGCCAGCAGGGCCTACGGGGATCCCTCCTACAATGAGCAGTTCTTC
TRBJ2-2	few	-	TRBV24-1	CATSDPGGNTGELFF	TGTGCCACCAGTGACCCCGGGGGTAACACCGGGGAGCTGTTTTTT
TRBJ1-2	few	-	TRBV5-4	CASSLVGRGTNYGYTF	TGTGCCAGCAGCTTGGTTGGGAGGGGAACTAACTATGGCTACACCTTC
TRBJ1-1	many	-	TRBV23-1	CASSRTGTEAFF	TGCGCCAGCAGTCGAACGGGAACTGAAGCTTTCTTT
TRBJ1-5	many	-	TRBV7-2	CASSSRDNQPQHF	TGTGCCAGCAGCTCGAGGGACAATCAGCCCCAGCATTTT
TRBJ2-3	few	-	TRBV5-1	CASSPLVQATDTQYF	TGCGCCAGCAGCCCCCTTGTACAGGCTACAGATACGCAGTATTTT
TRBJ2-7	-	TRBD1	TRBV5-4	CASSTGQGLNYEQYF	TGTGCCAGCAGCACAGGACAGGGTTTGAACTACGAGCAGTACTTC
TRBJ2-1	-	-	TRBV7-2	CASSFPGVHNEQFF	TGTGCCAGCAGCTTCCCGGGTGTCCACAATGAGCAGTTCTTC
TRBJ1-2	many	-	TRBV28	CASSFRGYSDTFYGYTF	TGTGCCAGCAGTTTCAGAGGGTATTCGGACACCTTCTATGGCTACACCTTC
TRBJ2-2	many	-	TRBV5-1	CASSFVTFSTGELFF	TGCGCCAGCAGCTTCGTTACCTTCAGCACCGGGGAGCTGTTTTTT
TRBJ1-2	few	-	TRBV5-1	CASSLGTDTTGYTF	TGCGCCAGCAGCTTAGGTACCGACACAACTGGCTACACCTTC
TRBJ1-1	many	-	TRBV24-1	CATSADRGYTEAFF	TGTGCCACCAGTGCTGATCGGGGGTACACTGAAGCTTTCTTT
TRBJ2-1	many	-	TRBV5-1	CASSSPGGFGMVQFF	TGCGCCAGCAGCTCCCCCGGGGGATTCGGAATGGTGCAGTTCTTC
TRBJ1-4	many	TRBD1	TRBV4-1	CASSQDQWQGAGEKLFF	TGCGCCAGCAGCCAAGATCAGTGGCAGGGGGCCGGCGAAAAACTGTTTTTT
TRBJ2-5	-	-	TRBV5-1	CASSEVGEETQYF	TGCGCCAGCAGTGAAGTAGGGGAAGAGACCCAGTACTTC
TRBJ2-2	-	-	TRBV10-3	CAIRPAAGDANTGELFF	TGTGCCATCAGGCCCGCTGCAGGGGATGCGAACACCGGGGAGCTGTTTTTT
TRBJ2-3	few	-	TRBV5-4	CASSPDKLDVQVSTDTQYF	TGTGCCAGCAGCCCCGATAAGCTGGACGTTCAAGTCAGCACAGATACGCAGTATTTT
TRBJ2-1	many	TRBD2	TRBV24-1	CATMGASGGPSSYNEQFF	TGTGCCACCATGGGGGCTAGCGGGGGGCCCAGCTCCTACAATGAGCAGTTCTTC
TRBJ1-1	-	-	TRBV7-9	CASSLPGPYTEAFF	TGTGCCAGCAGCTTACCAGGGCCATACACTGAAGCTTTCTTT
TRBJ2-2	few	TRBD2	TRBV5-1	CASKSPLAGLTGELFF	TGCGCCAGCAAGTCACCACTAGCGGGGTTAACCGGGGAGCTGTTTTTT
TRBJ2-2	-	TRBD2	TRBV20-1	CSASPPRFGGYGELFF	TGCAGTGCTAGCCCTCCTCGATTCGGGGGGTACGGGGAGCTGTTTTTT
TRBJ2-7	-	-	TRBV12-3/TRBV12-4	CASSFEGTSSKQYF	TGTGCCAGCAGTTTTGAGGGAACCTCCTCAAAGCAGTACTTC
TRBJ1-3	many	-	TRBV20-1	CSAKDRTSGNTIYF	TGCAGTGCTAAAGACAGGACCTCTGGAAACACCATATATTTT
TRBJ2-5	many	-	TRBV6-5	CASSYSNYLRETQYF	TGTGCCAGCAGTTACTCTAACTACTTGAGGGAGACCCAGTACTTC
TRBJ1-2	-	-	TRBV6-6	CASRSAGDYGYTF	TGTGCCAGCCGCTCGGCAGGGGACTATGGCTACACCTTC
TRBJ1-6	-	-	TRBV12-3/TRBV12-4	CASSQTSSPLHF	TGTGCCAGCAGTCAAACGTCGTCACCCCTCCACTTT
TRBJ2-2	-	TRBD1	TRBV12-3/TRBV12-4	CASNGVGQRTGELFF	TGTGCCAGCAATGGAGTGGGACAGCGCACCGGGGAGCTGTTTTTT
TRBJ2-2	-	-	TRBV12-3/TRBV12-4	CASRPRVGETGELFF	TGTGCCAGCAGACCCAGGGTAGGGGAAACCGGGGAGCTGTTTTTT
TRBJ2-3	few	-	TRBV5-1	CASSNPTDTQYF	TGCGCCAGCAGCAATCCCACAGATACGCAGTATTTT
TRBJ1-6	few	TRBD1	TRBV28	CASTIGWGQGRSPLHF	TGTGCCAGCACCATTGGTTGGGGACAGGGTCGCTCACCCCTCCACTTT
TRBJ1-1	many	-	TRBV18	CASSPAGNTEAFF	TGTGCCAGCAGCCCTGCTGGGAACACTGAAGCTTTCTTT
TRBJ2-6	-	-	TRBV5-1	CASTESSGANVLTF	TGCGCCAGCACCGAATCCTCTGGGGCCAACGTCCTGACTTTC
TRBJ2-5	many	-	TRBV10-1	CASSERRVETQYF	TGCGCCAGCAGTGAGAGGAGGGTTGAGACCCAGTACTTC
TRBJ2-3	-	-	TRBV29-1	CSGQSTDTQYF	TGCAGCGGGCAGAGCACAGATACGCAGTATTTT
TRBJ1-1	-	TRBD1	TRBV5-1	CASSLGPHPTGGTEAFF	TGCGCCAGCAGCTTGGGGCCTCACCCGACAGGGGGAACTGAAGCTTTCTTT
TRBJ2-2	few	TRBD1	TRBV6-2/TRBV6-3	CASYRTGGNTGELFF	TGTGCCAGCTACCGGACAGGGGGGAACACCGGGGAGCTGTTTTTT
TRBJ2-3	-	-	TRBV5-1	CASSLVGRAVTDTQYF	TGCGCCAGCAGCTTGGTAGGACGGGCAGTCACAGATACGCAGTATTTT
TRBJ2-5	few	TRBD1	TRBV5-1	CASSLAGTGETQYF	TGCGCCAGCAGCTTGGCCGGGACAGGAGAGACCCAGTACTTC
TRBJ2-4	few	-	TRBV10-3	CAITGEAKNIQYF	TGTGCCATCACTGGGGAGGCCAAAAACATTCAGTACTTC
TRBJ1-2	-	-	TRBV20-1	CSAPPRGEGANYGYTF	TGCAGTGCCCCCCCCCGGGGCGAAGGAGCTAACTATGGCTACACCTTC
TRBJ2-3	many	-	TRBV7-2	CASSLTAYRNTDTQYF	TGTGCCAGCAGCTTGACAGCCTACAGAAACACAGATACGCAGTATTTT
TRBJ1-5	few	-	TRBV4-1	CASSQVTRSGNQPQHF	TGCGCCAGCAGCCAAGTTACCAGGAGCGGCAATCAGCCCCAGCATTTT
TRBJ2-5	many	-	TRBV7-2	CASSPIGERGETQYF	TGTGCCAGCAGCCCCATCGGTGAGCGTGGGGAGACCCAGTACTTC
TRBJ2-4	few	TRBD1	TRBV12-3/TRBV12-4	CASSLRTGLNIQYF	TGTGCCAGCAGTTTACGGACAGGGCTAAACATTCAGTACTTC
TRBJ2-7	few	TRBD2	TRBV6-2/TRBV6-3	CATTTSGASYEQYF	TGTGCCACCACCACTAGCGGGGCCTCCTACGAGCAGTACTTC
TRBJ2-3	few	TRBD2	TRBV5-4	CASSFKLAGGPTDTQYF	TGTGCCAGCAGCTTCAAGCTAGCGGGGGGGCCCACAGATACGCAGTATTTT
TRBJ2-4	many	-	TRBV20-1	CSAKWQSIQYF	TGCAGTGCTAAATGGCAAAGCATTCAGTACTTC
TRBJ2-1	few	-	TRBV20-1	CSARDLRGGSYNEQFF	TGCAGTGCTAGAGATCTGAGGGGGGGCTCCTACAATGAGCAGTTCTTC